This T cell receptor beta chain was found in a study of shared clonotypes between healthy human individuals. Background on the study: In total, the donors were a couple of women and a few men aged 18 to 49.

The study, taken as a whole, reports: The sole specimen, blood, was sampled, and tissue repertoires likely differ. Around 5% of naive CD4 clonotypes were common to four donors.

Method: immunoSEQ multiplex PCR; TCRdb's copy keeps in-frame clones and lacks some. The sample lists over a million clones, about 80% occurring once. Points on this clone: What it binds is unknown.

CD4+ cells were split into CD45RA+ naive and CD45RA-negative memory subsets. After removal of 8 bases from V and 4 bases from J, the junction contained 14 bases not matched to a gene. Germline V gene data show CDR1 as SEHNR and CDR2 as FQNEAQ (reference sequence). The CDR3 runs to 16 residues. The specimen sequenced was memory CD4+ T cells from PBMCs. Subset of the sample: CD45RA-negative fraction. The receptor was isolated from a young man in good health. Some clones in this sample may be carry-over from other donors' samples. The V gene is TRBV7-9, the J gene TRBJ1-2; 9 bases agree with TRBD1. The CDR3: CASVKTRTGVGYGYTF. The CDR3, as DNA: TGTGCCAGCGTGAAGACTCGGACAGGGGTCGGCTATGGCTACACCTTC.